These T cell receptor beta chains were read from a single sample in a study of blood T cell repertoires in COVID-19. Here immunoSEQ multiplex PCR was the method, and the copy in TCRdb shows in-frame clones only, minus some. The table has 150,000 to 180,000 clones, under 95% seen once; the top ten hold 0.45% to 0.65%. Material: peripheral blood. These receptors were taken from a man over 45 with acute or convalescent COVID-19. Both conserved end residues are trimmed from each CDR3.

CDR3 length: 9
J gene: TRBJ1-2
V gene: TRBV30
CDR3 protein: AGTGQEGYT

CDR3 length: 14
J gene: TRBJ1-3
V gene: TRBV18
CDR3 protein: ASSPGTANTGNTIY

CDR3 length: 12
J gene: TRBJ1-2
V gene: TRBV2
CDR3 protein: ASIRQGINYGYT

CDR3 length: 13
J gene: TRBJ2-3
V gene: TRBV7-2
CDR3 protein: ASSPEGGLTDTQY

CDR3 length: 11
J gene: TRBJ2-1
V gene: TRBV9
CDR3 protein: ASSLTGGDEQF

CDR3 length: 13
J gene: TRBJ1-2
V gene: TRBV19
CDR3 protein: ASSIGQNRNYGYT

CDR3 length: 12
J gene: TRBJ1-3
V gene: TRBV28
CDR3 protein: ASRGQGAGNTIY

CDR3 length: 12
J gene: TRBJ1-5
V gene: TRBV27
CDR3 protein: ATRQGPSNQPQH

CDR3 length: 13
J gene: TRBJ1-6
V gene: TRBV18
CDR3 protein: ASSRPGQGHSPLH

CDR3 length: 15
J gene: TRBJ1-1
V gene: TRBV19
CDR3 protein: ASSIERRGTENTEAF

CDR3 length: 14
J gene: TRBJ2-2
V gene: TRBV10-1
CDR3 protein: ASSDRLAGNTGELF

CDR3 length: 16
J gene: TRBJ2-3
V gene: TRBV11-2
CDR3 protein: ASSLDLGGAGSTDTQY

CDR3 length: 10
J gene: TRBJ1-2
V gene: TRBV28
CDR3 protein: ASLRTGDGYT

CDR3 length: 9
J gene: TRBJ1-4
V gene: TRBV30
CDR3 protein: AYRRGGKLF

CDR3 length: 13
J gene: TRBJ2-7
V gene: TRBV6-5
CDR3 protein: ASRRAWDRPREQY

CDR3 length: 14
J gene: TRBJ2-1
V gene: TRBV27
CDR3 protein: ARITVSNLFYNEQF

CDR3 length: 12
J gene: TRBJ2-1
V gene: TRBV19
CDR3 protein: ASSVSSRVDEQF

CDR3 length: 14
J gene: TRBJ1-6
V gene: TRBV4-1
CDR3 protein: ASSQAEGQGYSPLH

CDR3 length: 12
J gene: TRBJ2-1
V gene: TRBV19
CDR3 protein: ASYDRGENNEQF

CDR3 length: 11
J gene: TRBJ1-1
V gene: TRBV7-2
CDR3 protein: ASSTPQGTEAF

CDR3 length: 15
J gene: TRBJ1-2
V gene: TRBV7-9
CDR3 protein: ASSFAGWTGTYYGYT

CDR3 length: 9
J gene: TRBJ1-1
V gene: TRBV6-5
CDR3 protein: ASSYEGGAF

CDR3 length: 13
J gene: TRBJ2-1
V gene: TRBV5-1
CDR3 protein: ASSPEREPYNEQF

CDR3 length: 14
J gene: TRBJ2-7
V gene: TRBV30
CDR3 protein: AWSAGLAGYSYEQY

CDR3 length: 11
J gene: TRBJ1-2
V gene: TRBV19
CDR3 protein: ASRWGQGSGYT

CDR3 length: 12
J gene: TRBJ1-2
V gene: TRBV29-1
CDR3 protein: SVQGTPQNYGYT

CDR3 length: 13
J gene: TRBJ2-2
V gene: TRBV5-1
CDR3 protein: ASSSGDRNTGELF

CDR3 length: 12
J gene: TRBJ1-5
V gene: TRBV6-5
CDR3 protein: ASSYSGLSQPQH

CDR3 length: 11
J gene: TRBJ2-2
V gene: TRBV3-1/TRBV3-2
CDR3 protein: ASSQDAAGELF

CDR3 length: 11
J gene: TRBJ2-1
V gene: TRBV27
CDR3 protein: ASSLTGPGEQF

CDR3 length: 13
J gene: TRBJ2-2
V gene: TRBV19
CDR3 protein: ASSKFDRSTGELF

CDR3 length: 15
J gene: TRBJ1-5
V gene: TRBV19
CDR3 protein: ASSMSGTGIRHQPQH

CDR3 length: 13
J gene: TRBJ2-7
V gene: TRBV13
CDR3 protein: ASRFRTSGAYEQY

CDR3 length: 12
J gene: TRBJ2-5
V gene: TRBV11-2
CDR3 protein: ASSFGGGKETQY

CDR3 length: 12
J gene: TRBJ1-2
V gene: TRBV6-5
CDR3 protein: ASKTGGANYGYT